Each of the 7 T cell receptor beta chains below was sequenced from the same sample in a study of CD8 T cells in Susac syndrome (dated 2019 in TCRdb). Receptor amplification or capture employed the immunoSEQ multiplex PCR assay. RNA was extracted using the RNeasy kit, and about 0.5 to 1 microgram was reverse transcribed with random hexamers. TCRdb ran its own pipeline on the public reads, namely fastp trimming at Q25 and MiXCR clone calling, and kept in-frame beta chains. Every CDR3 protein is listed once, alongside the most common genes and DNA of its rows. A total of 180,000 or so distinct CDR3 sequences appear in this sample, 85% to 95% of them only once. The ten largest clones capture around 0.1% of the sample. Sequencing was performed on CD4+ T cells from PBMCs. The source of these receptors is a human donor in good health.

The rearrangement uses TRBV20-1 and TRBJ1-1, with no clear D. V dropped 5 bases and J dropped 3 bases, with 13 bases sitting between them. CDR1 DFQATT and CDR2 SNEGSKA come from the germline V gene (reference sequence). The CDR3 is made up of 13 amino acids. CDR3: CSAGLSRDTEAFF. The CDR3, as DNA: TGCAGTGCTGGCCTTTCCCGGGACACTGAAGCTTTCTTT.

The V and J genes are TRBV28 and TRBJ1-5, with D hard to call. Trimming took off 6 bases at V and 7 bases at J, with 10 bases between the two ends. CDR1 is MDHEN, CDR2 SYDVKM, per germline. There are 12 residues in the CDR3. In nucleotides, the CDR3 is TGTGCCAGCAGCCTTTCGGGACAGCCCCAGCATTTT. Translated: CASSLSGQPQHF.

The chain combines TRBV7-9 with TRBJ2-1, with TRBD2 matching 7 bases. The CDR3 extends over 14 amino acids. Trimming removed 6 bases from V and 1 base from J; junction bases left unmatched: 3. Germline V CDR1 and CDR2: SEHNR, FQNEAQ (reference sequence). The CDR3 reads CASSFSGSYNEQFF. The CDR3 bases are TGTGCCAGCAGTTTTAGCGGGTCCTACAATGAGCAGTTCTTC.

V and J are TRBV28 and TRBJ2-7; TRBD1 agrees at 7 bases. The germline CDR1 and CDR2 sequences are MDHEN and SYDVKM. This CDR3 comprises 13 residues. The V segment lost 5 bases and the J segment 6 bases; nucleotides outside the gene matches: 7. The CDR3 DNA reads as TGTGCCAGCAGTCCGGGACAGCCCTCCGAGCAGTACGTC. This gives the protein CASSPGQPSEQYV.

This chain connects TRBV5-1 to TRBJ2-5; TRBD1 matches at 11 bases. This CDR3 region has 14 residues. The V segment lost 4 bases and the J segment 5 bases; nucleotides outside the gene matches: 4. From germline, CDR1 is SGHRS and CDR2 YFSETQ. The DNA for the CDR3 is TGCGCCAGCAGCGTGGACAGGGGGCGGGAGACCCAGTACTTC. Protein: CASSVDRGRETQYF.

The genes are TRBV20-1 and TRBJ2-1; 7 nucleotides align to TRBD2. CDR3 length: 13 amino acids. V was clipped by 6 bases and J by 3 bases; unmatched bases: 5. Germline CDR1 and CDR2: DFQATT and SNEGSKA (reference sequence). This CDR3 reads CSAGEGFYNEQFF. The CDR3 DNA sequence: TGCAGTGCCGGGGAGGGGTTCTACAATGAGCAGTTCTTC.

The J gene is TRBJ2-7, the V gene TRBV20-1, with a weak D call TRBD2 (6 bases). Trimming shortened V by 3 bases and J by 6 bases, and 15 bases separated the two germline ends. CDR3 length: 13 residues. The germline gives CDR1 DFQATT, CDR2 SNEGSKA (reference sequence). In nucleotides, the CDR3 is TGCAGTGCTAGGCGGACGGGAGTACGCGAGCAGTACGTC. This sequence encodes CSARRTGVREQYV.